The following is a T cell receptor beta chain sequence with its context. Its antigen is unidentified. This record comes from a study of beta chain features in type 1 diabetes. General study points: TCRB CDR3s from Type 1 diabetes patients were moderately but significantly shorter in all four CD4+ subsets.

The investigators reverse transcribed all of the isolated RNA, so they sequenced expressed TCRB transcripts. TCRdb's copy holds only in-frame clones and misses some; the assay was immunoSEQ multiplex PCR. The profile shows 600,000 to 700,000 clones, around an eighth of them singletons. The sequenced material came from naive CD4+ T cells from blood. This TCR derives from a man aged 30 to 45 with type 1 diabetes.

CDR3 loop: CASSFSVLNYGYTF. The CDR3 DNA reads as TGTGCCAGCAGCTTTTCGGTCCTAAACTATGGCTACACCTTC. V usage is TRBV7-2 and J usage is TRBJ1-2; D is unresolved. CDR3 size: 14 residues. V was cut by 3 bases and J by 2 bases, with 10 bases left in between. In germline, CDR1 is SGHTA, CDR2 FQGNSA.